The text below deals with one TCR beta chain. Primers included in the PCR were 60 Vbeta and 13 Jbeta primers. Using immunoSEQ multiplex PCR, the repertoire was profiled, and TCRdb retains in-frame clones only, with some absent. This table holds more than 80,000 clones, 70% to 80% found once. This entry belongs to a study of cytomegalovirus exposure and HLA in healthy donors. This cohort consisted of healthy bone marrow donors. CDR3 length: 16 residues. V dropped 4 bases and J dropped 6; count of bases not matched to a gene: 12. Looked up from germline, CDR1 is MNHEY and CDR2 is SMNVEV (reference sequence).

This TCR came from a boy younger than 18 in good health and CMV-seronegative. The V and J genes are TRBV27 and TRBJ2-7; 10 bases line up with TRBD2. Sequenced material: PBMCs. Here the CDR3 DNA reads TGTGCCAGCAGTTCGGGAAGCGGGAGGGAATCTGGCGAGCAGTACTTC. It codes for CASSSGSGRESGEQYF.